These T cell receptor beta chains were read from a single sample in a study of blood T cell repertoires in COVID-19. This table comes from immunoSEQ multiplex PCR, and its TCRdb copy is limited to in-frame clones, with some not included. The sample carries about 200,000 clones, about 82% recorded once. Sequencing used peripheral blood. These receptors came from a woman at least 80 years old with acute or convalescent COVID-19. The CDR3 runs from the conserved cysteine through the conserved F or W. Fields, in order: clone size, V gene, J gene, D gene, CDR3 protein, CDR3 DNA. The D gene is left open where the match is weak. Rows give clone size only sometimes, using once, few, many, or a class for an expanded clone.

.	TRBV18	TRBJ2-5	.	CASSPWTEKETQYF	TGTGCCAGCTCACCATGGACTGAGAAAGAGACCCAGTACTTC
few	TRBV18	TRBJ1-1	.	CASSPRDMTNTEAFF	TGTGCCAGCTCACCCCGGGACATGACGAACACTGAAGCTTTCTTT
.	TRBV3-1/TRBV3-2	TRBJ1-6	.	CASSQATGSPLHF	TGTGCCAGCAGCCAAGCAACGGGGTCACCCCTCCACTTT
.	TRBV28	TRBJ2-7	.	CASRYSGAPLEQYF	TGTGCCAGCCGTTATTCAGGGGCCCCCCTCGAGCAGTACTTC
.	TRBV19	TRBJ1-6	TRBD1	CASSMDRGVDSPLHF	TGTGCCAGTAGTATGGACAGGGGGGTTGATTCACCCCTCCACTTT
.	TRBV2	TRBJ1-4	.	CASRLSGQPNEKLFF	TGTGCCAGCAGATTAAGTGGACAGCCCAATGAAAAACTGTTTTTT
.	TRBV5-1	TRBJ2-3	TRBD1	CASSPGTDRTDTQYF	TGCGCCAGCAGCCCGGGGACAGATCGCACAGATACGCAGTATTTT
.	TRBV11-2	TRBJ2-1	TRBD2	CASSLGGGLYREQFF	TGTGCCAGCAGCTTAGGCGGGGGTCTATATCGTGAGCAGTTCTTC
.	TRBV5-1	TRBJ2-2	.	CASSFEGAATGELFF	TGCGCCAGCAGCTTCGAAGGGGCCGCCACCGGGGAGCTGTTTTTT
.	TRBV27	TRBJ2-7	.	CASSFGSGRSYEQYF	TGTGCCAGCAGTTTTGGGAGCGGACGCTCCTACGAGCAGTACTTC